Included here is one T cell receptor beta chain sequence, with context. These data are taken from a study of regulatory T cells in long-lasting Graves disease. Time point in this sample: persistent/refractory GD, antithyroid drugs over 5 years with positive TRAb. Extracted RNA from PBMCs served as the source of the TCR library. For TCR beta, libraries came from iRepertoire HTBI primers and Arm-PCR of CDR3 regions. TCRdb reprocessed the multiplex PCR reads via MiXCR and lists one record per CDR3 protein. This table has almost 350,000 distinct CDR3 sequences, around 20% appearing once. CDR3 length equals 13 residues. CDR1 is SGHTA, CDR2 FQGTGA, per germline. V was shortened by 8 bases and J by 1 base, with 10 bases between the two germline ends.

Specimen: peripheral blood mononuclear cells (PBMCs), collected when the disease was refractory, from a patient treated with antithyroid drugs. V is TRBV7-3 and J is TRBJ2-3, with unresolved D. This clonotype originated in a female donor with Graves disease. CDR3 sequence reads: CASARWGTDTQYF. DNA of the CDR3: TGTGCCAGCGCCCGATGGGGCACAGATACGCAGTATTTT.